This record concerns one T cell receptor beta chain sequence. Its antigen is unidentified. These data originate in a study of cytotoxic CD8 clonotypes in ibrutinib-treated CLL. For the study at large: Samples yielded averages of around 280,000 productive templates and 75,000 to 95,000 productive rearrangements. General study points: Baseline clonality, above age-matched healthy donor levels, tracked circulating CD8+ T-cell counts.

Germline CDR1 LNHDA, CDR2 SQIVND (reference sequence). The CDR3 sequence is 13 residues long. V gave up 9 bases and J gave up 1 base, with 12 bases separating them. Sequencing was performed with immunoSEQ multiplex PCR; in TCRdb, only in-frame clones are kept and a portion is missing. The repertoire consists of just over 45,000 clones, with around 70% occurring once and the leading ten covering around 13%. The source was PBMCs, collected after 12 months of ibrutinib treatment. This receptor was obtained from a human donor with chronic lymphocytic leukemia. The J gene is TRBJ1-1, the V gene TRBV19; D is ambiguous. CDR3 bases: TGTGCCAGCCGCAGAGACCCGAACACTGAAGCTTTCTTT. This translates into CASRRDPNTEAFF.